This T cell receptor (beta chain) was recorded in a study of CD8 T cells in Susac syndrome. J was trimmed by 5 bases and V by 5 bases; bases with no gene match: 11. Germline loops: CDR1 SGHDT, CDR2 YYEEEE. The CDR3 runs to 15 residues. The RNA input was roughly 0.45 to 1 ug, and it was reverse transcribed with random hexamers. TCRdb reprocessed the immunoSEQ multiplex PCR reads with MiXCR, giving one entry per CDR3 protein. The profile shows 70,000 to 100,000 distinct CDR3 sequences, just under 95% of them singletons. The receptor's source is a human donor in good health. This chain connects TRBV5-6 to TRBJ2-7, with TRBD1 matching over 9 bases. The sample comprised CD8+ T cells from PBMCs. CDR3 sequence reads: CASRTMGDRVHEQYF. The CDR3 DNA sequence: TGTGCCAGCAGGACGATGGGGGACAGGGTCCACGAGCAGTACTTC.